This passage covers 24 T cell receptor beta chains from one sample sequenced in a study of blood T cell repertoires in COVID-19. Generated by immunoSEQ multiplex PCR, the TCRdb table keeps only in-frame clones and is missing some. The sample yields roughly 170,000 clones, approximately 82% seen once. Sequenced: PBMCs or T cells enriched from blood (not recorded which). The receptors were gathered from a woman aged 50 to 60 in a cohort exposed to, infected with or recovered from COVID-19 (not recorded which).

This chain uses TRBV27 with TRBJ2-5; D is uncertain. Germline-derived CDR1 and CDR2 are MNHEY and SMNVEV (reference sequence). V was cut by 1 base and J by 5 bases, with 5 bases left in between. This CDR3 comprises 12 residues. The CDR3 nucleotides read TGTGCCAGCAGTTTATACGGGGAGACCCAGTACTTC. It codes for CASSLYGETQYF.

The chain has TRBV4-2 and TRBJ2-5, with 15 bases that match TRBD2. This CDR3 contains 17 residues. V was clipped by 1 base and J by 5 bases; unmatched bases: 5. The germline gives CDR1 LGHNA, CDR2 YNFKEQ. This CDR3 reads CASSQVGTSGGPETQYF. For the CDR3, the DNA is TGTGCCAGCAGCCAAGTTGGGACTAGCGGGGGGCCGGAGACCCAGTACTTC.

The chain joins TRBV27 to TRBJ1-5; 11 nucleotides match TRBD1. From germline, CDR1 is MNHEY and CDR2 SMNVEV (reference sequence). The CDR3 is 15 amino acids. The J segment lost 7 bases and the V segment lost 5 bases, leaving 7 bases of the junction unmatched. The CDR3 loop is CASSPWTGGDQPQHF. DNA of the CDR3: TGTGCCAGCAGTCCTTGGACAGGGGGCGACCAGCCCCAGCATTTT.

The V gene is TRBV12-3 or TRBV12-4, the J gene TRBJ1-1; maybe TRBD1 (6 bases). V lost 5 bases and J lost 9, with 13 bases in between. The CDR3 totals 12 residues. CDR3 bases: TGTGCCAGCAGTCAGACAGGAGGCCAAGCTTTCTTT. Its protein product is CASSQTGGQAFF.

This chain links TRBV19 with TRBJ1-1; 7 nucleotides align to TRBD1. The germline V gene encodes CDR1 LNHDA and CDR2 SQIVND (reference sequence). V shed 5 bases and J 0 bases; nucleotides not matched to a gene: 3. The CDR3 contains 14 residues. The CDR3 sequence: CASSPRGLNTEAFF. The CDR3 nucleotides are TGTGCCAGTAGTCCGAGGGGGCTGAACACTGAAGCTTTCTTT.

This chain connects TRBV7-9 to TRBJ1-4; 7 bases agree with TRBD1. Germline loops: CDR1 SEHNR, CDR2 FQNEAQ (reference sequence). The CDR3 length is 13 residues. Trimming cost V 3 bases and J 8 bases; bases outside gene matches: 3. CDR3 nucleotides: TGTGCCAGCAGCTTCCCAGGGGGAGAAAAACTGTTTTTT. Translating gives CASSFPGGEKLFF.

The V and J genes are TRBV15 and TRBJ1-5; 8 bases are shared with TRBD1. CDR1 is LNHNV, CDR2 YYDKDF, per germline (reference sequence). Trimming at V came to 5 bases and at J to 7 bases, leaving 7 bases not matched to a gene. The CDR3 spans 14 residues. CDR3 sequence (DNA): TGTGCCACCAGCTTCAGGGGGCCGGGACAGCCCCAGCATTTT. It translates to CATSFRGPGQPQHF.

The rearrangement joins TRBV19 to TRBJ1-4; maybe TRBD1 (5 bases). Germline-derived CDR1 and CDR2 are LNHDA and SQIVND (reference sequence). Between the trimmed V and J ends, which lost 7 bases and 8 bases, there was a span of 11 bases. This CDR3 has 12 residues. In nucleotides, the CDR3 is TGTGCCAGTAATCACAGGTCCGAAAAACTGTTTTTT. This encodes CASNHRSEKLFF.

V gene TRBV4-2 combines with J gene TRBJ1-4, with D perhaps TRBD1 (6 bases). CDR3 length: 15 amino acids. The germline V and J ends were trimmed by 1 base and 8 bases, with 14 bases remaining between them. Germline V gene sequence: CDR1 LGHNA, CDR2 YNFKEQ. As DNA, the CDR3 is TGTGCCAGCAGCCAAGGGGGAGAGGGGGAAGAAAAACTGTTTTTT. It yields the protein CASSQGGEGEEKLFF.

The chain recombines TRBV19 with TRBJ2-7, with D possibly being TRBD2 (7 bases). Germline CDR1 is LNHDA and CDR2 is SQIVND (reference sequence). The CDR3 extends over 17 amino acids. The ends were cut back, 3 bases at V and 3 bases at J, with 21 bases in the middle. CDR3 amino acids: CASSIFRKGGGFYEQYF. CDR3 nucleotide sequence: TGTGCCAGTAGTATTTTCCGAAAGGGAGGGGGTTTCTACGAGCAGTACTTC.

This chain joins TRBV5-4 and TRBJ2-5; 9 bases fit TRBD2. Germline CDR1 SGHNT, CDR2 YYREEE (reference sequence). The ends lost 5 bases at V and 5 bases at J; junction bases unmatched: 13. The CDR3 spans 16 residues. CDR3: CASSPIPRGGWETQYF. The CDR3 bases are TGTGCCAGCAGTCCAATCCCGCGGGGGGGCTGGGAGACCCAGTACTTC.

This clone was counted a single time. The chain combines TRBV4-1 with TRBJ2-7, with D perhaps TRBD1 (7 bases). V gave up 0 bases and J gave up 4 bases, with 25 bases separating them. The germline V gene has CDR1 MGHRA and CDR2 YSYEKL. The CDR3 is 19 amino acids. Here the CDR3 DNA reads TGCGCCAGCAGCCAAGAAACAGGGGAGGTATTAGCGGATTTGTACGAGCAGTACTTC. The encoded protein is CASSQETGEVLADLYEQYF.

The chain employs TRBV21-1 and TRBJ2-4; the tabulated D call, TRBD2, remains unverified against the DNA. TRBV21-1 is termed a pseudogene. The CDR3 consists of 15 residues. The CDR3 DNA sequence: TGTGCCAGCAGCAAGTCTCTAGCGGGGATAAACATTCAGTACTTC. It is translated as CASSKSLAGINIQYF.

This clone was found a few times. The chain joins TRBV11-2 to TRBJ2-4; D is perhaps TRBD1 (6 bases). CDR3 length: 13 residues. The germline CDR1 and CDR2 sequences are SGHAT and FQNNGV. V was trimmed by 5 bases and J by 7 bases, leaving 12 bases between them. The CDR3 bases are TGTGCCAGCAGCCACAGGGTCAGCAACATTCAGTACTTC. Protein sequence: CASSHRVSNIQYF.

This chain uses TRBV30 with TRBJ1-1; 7 bases match TRBD1. CDR1 is GTSNPN, CDR2 SVGIG, per germline (reference sequence). V lost 3 bases and J lost 6; bases outside the gene matches: 13. The CDR3 is made up of 15 amino acids. The CDR3 nucleotides are TGTGCCTGGAGCGGCCGACAGGGTTACATTTCTGAAGCTTTCTTT. It codes for CAWSGRQGYISEAFF.

V gene TRBV18 combines with J gene TRBJ2-5; TRBD2 matches at 9 bases. The ends lost 8 bases at V and 0 bases at J; junction bases unmatched: 10. The CDR3 is made up of 16 amino acids. Germline V gene data show CDR1 as KGHSH and CDR2 as LQKENI. The CDR3 DNA reads as TGTGCCAGCACGGAGACTAGCGGAGCCTACCAAGAGACCCAGTACTTC. Its translation is CASTETSGAYQETQYF.

Here the CDR3 DNA reads TGTGCCAGCAGCTCTTTGACAGGGGTGTTTGGCACAGATACGCAGTATTTT. This sequence encodes CASSSLTGVFGTDTQYF. This sequence joins TRBV5-6 and TRBJ2-3, with TRBD1 matching over 8 bases. Germline CDR1 reads SGHDT; CDR2 reads YYEEEE. The CDR3 runs 17 residues. J lost 1 base, V lost 3 bases, and 10 bases had no gene match.

This clone was seen ten or more times. The CDR3 loop is CSVGDRALSSTDTQYF. In DNA form, the CDR3 reads TGCAGCGTTGGGGACAGGGCCCTTTCTAGCACAGATACGCAGTATTTT. This chain connects TRBV29-1 to TRBJ2-3; TRBD1 matches at 9 bases. Germline V gene sequence: CDR1 SQVTM, CDR2 ANQGSEA. After removal of 4 bases from V and 0 bases from J, the junction contained 8 bases not matched to a gene. The CDR3 covers 16 residues.

This chain links TRBV5-1 with TRBJ1-2, with D unresolved. The CDR3 length is 13 residues. In germline, CDR1 is SGHRS, CDR2 YFSETQ. Deletions cut 0 bases from V and 2 bases from J, with 5 bases between. Here the CDR3 reads CASSLGGNYGYTF. The CDR3 DNA follows: TGCGCCAGCAGCTTGGGAGGAAACTATGGCTACACCTTC. The entire variable domain, with the rest obtained from reference TRBV5-1 and TRBJ1-2, is as follows: KAGVTQTPRYLIKTRGQQVTLSCSPISGHRSVSWYQQTPGQGLQFLFEYFSETQRNKGNFPGRFSGRQFSNSRSEMNVSTLELGDSALYLCASSLGGNYGYTFGSGTRLTVV.

This clone was observed a few times. Here the CDR3 reads CASRDNSGNTIYF. CDR3 coding DNA: TGTGCCAGTAGGGACAACTCTGGAAACACCATATATTTT. This chain connects TRBV19 to TRBJ1-3; tentative D call: TRBD1 (5 bases). CDR3 length: 13 residues. V gave up 6 bases and J gave up 0 bases, with 6 bases separating them. CDR1 is LNHDA, CDR2 SQIVND, per germline (reference sequence).

This clone was observed once. V and J are TRBV25-1 and TRBJ2-7, with D possibly being TRBD1 (6 bases). V was clipped by 5 bases and J by 6 bases, with 11 bases between them. CDR3 length equals 12 residues. Germline V gene data show CDR1 as MGHDK and CDR2 as SYGVNS. The CDR3 loop is CASSYTGSEQYF. In DNA form, the CDR3 reads TGTGCCAGCAGTTACACAGGGAGCGAGCAGTACTTC.

The chain recombines TRBV23-1 with TRBJ2-2; the match to TRBD2 covers 9 bases. TRBV23-1 is an ORF; its function is uncertain. This CDR3 contains 16 residues. With 2 bases clipped from V and 8 bases from J, the junction kept 9 bases outside the gene matches. CDR3 nucleotide sequence: TGCGCCAGCAGTCAAACGCCTAGCGGGGAGATAGGGGAGCTGTTTTTT. This sequence encodes CASSQTPSGEIGELFF.

This clone was observed a handful of times. V gene TRBV5-1 combines with J gene TRBJ2-5, with 11 bases fitting TRBD1. The CDR3 spans 15 residues. Germline loops: CDR1 SGHRS, CDR2 YFSETQ. The V segment lost 4 bases and the J segment 4 bases; nucleotides outside the gene matches: 6. CDR3 in amino acids: CASSRWTGGGETQYF. The CDR3 bases are TGCGCCAGCAGCCGATGGACAGGGGGCGGAGAGACCCAGTACTTC.

A single count supports this clone. V is TRBV6-2 or TRBV6-3 and J is TRBJ1-5, with D perhaps TRBD1 (6 bases). CDR1 is MNHEY, CDR2 SVGEGT, per germline. This CDR3 is 13 amino acids long. V dropped 5 bases and J dropped 4 bases, with 9 bases sitting between them. The CDR3 loop is CASSIQGNQPQHF. The CDR3 coding sequence is TGTGCCAGCAGTATACAGGGAAATCAGCCCCAGCATTTT.